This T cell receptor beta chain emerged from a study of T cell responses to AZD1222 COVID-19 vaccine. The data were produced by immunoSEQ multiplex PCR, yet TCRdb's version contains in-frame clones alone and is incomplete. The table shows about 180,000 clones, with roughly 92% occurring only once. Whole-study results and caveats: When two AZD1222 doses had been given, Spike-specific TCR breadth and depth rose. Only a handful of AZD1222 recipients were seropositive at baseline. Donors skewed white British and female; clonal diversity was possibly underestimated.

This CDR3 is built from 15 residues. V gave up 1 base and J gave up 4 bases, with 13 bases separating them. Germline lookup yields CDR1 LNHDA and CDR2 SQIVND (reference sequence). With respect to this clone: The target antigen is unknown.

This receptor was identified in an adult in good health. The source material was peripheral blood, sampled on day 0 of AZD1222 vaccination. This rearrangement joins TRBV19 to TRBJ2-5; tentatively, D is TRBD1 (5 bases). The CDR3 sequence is CASSIAGAFRETQYF. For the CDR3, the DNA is TGTGCCAGTAGTATAGCTGGGGCCTTCCGAGAGACCCAGTACTTC.